The clone carrying this T cell receptor beta chain was seen a handful of times. Its specificity is unknown. The V end lost 6 bases, the J end lost 13 bases, and 15 bases lay between the germline ends. Germline lookup yields CDR1 MDHEN and CDR2 SYDVKM. This CDR3 is 11 amino acids long. This record comes from a study of beta chain features in type 1 diabetes. Reverse transcribing all isolated RNA meant expressed TCRB transcripts were sequenced. Produced via immunoSEQ multiplex PCR; TCRdb's table is partial and in-frame only. Of roughly 350,000 clones in the sample, over 9% were seen once. Regarding the study as a whole: Type 1 diabetes patients had TCRB CDR3s that were shorter (moderately but significantly so) in all four CD4+ subsets. In the patient group, naive, central memory and Treg TCRB repertoires seemed more alike than in the healthy donor group. In type 1 diabetes patients, VDJ junctions had fewer insertions; deletions at these junctions were more frequent. The study notes PCR might favor shorter templates equally in patients and controls.

CD4+ naive, central memory, regulatory and stem cell-like memory subsets were isolated by sorting on CD45RO/CCR7/CD25/CD127/CD95/CD27. Material: central memory CD4+ T cells from blood. The chain employs TRBV28 and TRBJ2-5; D gene ambiguous. The origin of this receptor is a man under 40 with type 1 diabetes. CDR3 DNA sequence: TGTGCCAGCAGGTACCCGGGCCTCCCGTACTTC. Translating it yields CASRYPGLPYF.